This TCR beta chain was sequenced during a study of CD8 T cells in ankylosing spondylitis. Study-wide points: Relatively rare in peripheral blood, disease-linked clones were also CD8+. Apparently characteristic of ankylosing spondylitis blood was a TCR beta motif (under ten highly homologous variants). As reported, disease-linked clones showed significant enrichment in matched ankylosing spondylitis synovial fluid.

This clonotype was seen at least ten times. Its antigen remains unknown. For TCR beta, libraries came from quantitative 5'-RACE with molecular barcodes. TCRdb redid the calling of the 5' RACE reads with MiXCR, one entry per CDR3 protein. The sample lists 750,000 to 850,000 distinct CDR3 sequences; over 9.5% were seen once. This TCR was recovered from a male donor with ankylosing spondylitis. Material for sequencing was blood, either unsorted or a sorted T cell fraction (not recorded which).

The CDR3 is CSRLRGRTDTQYF. The CDR3 bases are TGCAGTCGTCTTAGGGGGAGGACAGATACGCAGTATTTT. The chain is built from TRBV20-1 and TRBJ2-3, with D possibly being TRBD1 or TRBD2 (6 bases each). The CDR3 length is 13 residues. V was trimmed by 8 bases and J by 3 bases, leaving 15 bases between them. Germline CDR1 reads DFQATT; CDR2 reads SNEGSKA (reference sequence).